The sequence of this T cell receptor beta chain was determined in a study of shared clonotypes between healthy human individuals. The repertoire was sequenced with immunoSEQ multiplex PCR; TCRdb's copy has only in-frame clones and lacks some. Counted here are about 2.4 million clones, over 85% occurring once; the ten biggest clones make up more than 0.35%. Specimen: naive CD4+ T cells from PBMCs. Regarding subset: CD45RA+ positively selected. The source of this sequence is a man younger than 35 in good health. Some clones in this sample may be carry-over from other donors' samples.

CDR3 protein: CATSRLPSMRNEKLFF. In DNA, the CDR3 is TGTGCCACCAGCAGACTCCCGAGCATGCGAAATGAAAAACTGTTTTTT. V gene TRBV15 combines with J gene TRBJ1-4; D is ambiguous. Germline V gene sequence: CDR1 LNHNV, CDR2 YYDKDF (reference sequence). V lost 2 bases to trimming and J lost 5 bases, with 15 bases between them. The CDR3 covers 16 residues.